Sequencing of this TCR beta chain was carried out in a study of early T cells in non-severe SARS-CoV-2 infection. The germline CDR1 and CDR2 sequences are MNHEY and SVGEGT. V was trimmed by 4 bases and J by 4 bases, leaving 8 bases between them. This CDR3 has 12 residues. TCRdb used MiXCR to reprocess the 5' RACE reads, holding one entry per CDR3 protein. The repertoire consists of just under 65,000 distinct CDR3 sequences, with about an eighth occurring once and the leading ten covering roughly 4.2%. This clonotype turned up a few times. Its specificity is unknown. Findings of the study overall: Matching results from VDJdb favored anti-spike CD8 responses, leaving private and CD4 specificities undetected.

The chain uses TRBV6-2 or TRBV6-3 and TRBJ2-7; D call uncertain. Specimen: whole blood. This receptor was identified in an adult who was a healthcare worker with PCR-confirmed SARS-CoV-2 infection or an uninfected control (not recorded which). CDR3 sequence: CASSSGPYEQYF. For the CDR3, the DNA is TGTGCCAGCAGTTCCGGTCCTTACGAGCAGTACTTC.